This TCR beta chain emerged from a study of T cell changes during pregnancy in multiple sclerosis. Libraries were prepared by immunoSEQ multiplex PCR; TCRdb keeps only in-frame clonotypes and omits some of them. Here the sample spans some 30,000 clones, roughly 91% being singletons. The CDR3 is made up of 13 amino acids. Trimming removed 4 bases from V and 6 bases from J; junction bases left unmatched: 4. Germline CDR1 and CDR2: SGHAT and FQNNGV. The TCR comes from a female donor in good health, enrolled as a control in a pregnancy study. This sequence joins TRBV11-2 and TRBJ1-2, with TRBD1 identical over 8 bases. Sample: CD8+ T cells from peripheral blood mononuclear cells, taken in the second trimester of pregnancy. The CDR3 spells CASSSGQGNGYTF. The CDR3 nucleotides are TGTGCCAGCAGCTCCGGACAGGGTAATGGCTACACCTTC.